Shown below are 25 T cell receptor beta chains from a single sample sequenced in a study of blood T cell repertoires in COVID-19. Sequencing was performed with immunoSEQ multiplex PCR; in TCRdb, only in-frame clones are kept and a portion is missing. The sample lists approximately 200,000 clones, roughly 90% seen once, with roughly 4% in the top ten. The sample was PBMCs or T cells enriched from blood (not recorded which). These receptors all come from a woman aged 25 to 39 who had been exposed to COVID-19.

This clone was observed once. The DNA for the CDR3 is TGTGCCAGCAGCCCCTCGAGGACAGGGCTGAACACTGAAGCTTTCTTT. This gives the protein CASSPSRTGLNTEAFF. This rearrangement joins TRBV9 to TRBJ1-1; 8 nucleotides align to TRBD1. Per germline, CDR1 SGDLS and CDR2 YYNGEE. The ends lost 4 bases at V and 0 bases at J; junction bases unmatched: 8. The CDR3 is 16 residues long.

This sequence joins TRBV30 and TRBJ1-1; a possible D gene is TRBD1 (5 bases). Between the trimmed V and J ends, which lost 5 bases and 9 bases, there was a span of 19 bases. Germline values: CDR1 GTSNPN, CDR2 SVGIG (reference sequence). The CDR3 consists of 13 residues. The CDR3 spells CAWGGGLYVQAFF. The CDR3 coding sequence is TGTGCCTGGGGGGGAGGGCTGTACGTTCAAGCTTTCTTT.

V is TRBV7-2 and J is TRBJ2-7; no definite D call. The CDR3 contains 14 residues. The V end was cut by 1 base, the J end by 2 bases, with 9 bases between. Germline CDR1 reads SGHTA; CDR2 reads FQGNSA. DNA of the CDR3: TGTGCCAGCAGCTTAGGAGGTCCTACCTACGAGCAGTACTTC. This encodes CASSLGGPTYEQYF.

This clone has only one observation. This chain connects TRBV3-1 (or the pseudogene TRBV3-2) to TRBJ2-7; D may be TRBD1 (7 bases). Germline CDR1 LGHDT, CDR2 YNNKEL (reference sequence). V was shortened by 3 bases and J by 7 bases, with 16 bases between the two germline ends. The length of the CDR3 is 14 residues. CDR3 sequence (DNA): TGTGCCAGCAGCCACCTAACAGGGGCGGGAGAGCAGTACTTC. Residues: CASSHLTGAGEQYF.

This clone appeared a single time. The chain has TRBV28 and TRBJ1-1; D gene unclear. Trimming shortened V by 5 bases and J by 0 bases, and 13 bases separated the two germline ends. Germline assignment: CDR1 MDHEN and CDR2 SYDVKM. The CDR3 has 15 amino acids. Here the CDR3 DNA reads TGTGCCAGCAGTCTCCTTACAGAGATGAACACTGAAGCTTTCTTT. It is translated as CASSLLTEMNTEAFF.

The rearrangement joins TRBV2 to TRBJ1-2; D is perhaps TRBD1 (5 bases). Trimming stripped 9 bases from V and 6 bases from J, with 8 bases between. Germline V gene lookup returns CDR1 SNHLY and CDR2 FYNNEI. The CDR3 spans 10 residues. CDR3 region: CARQVHGYTF. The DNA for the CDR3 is TGTGCCAGACAGGTGCATGGCTACACCTTC.

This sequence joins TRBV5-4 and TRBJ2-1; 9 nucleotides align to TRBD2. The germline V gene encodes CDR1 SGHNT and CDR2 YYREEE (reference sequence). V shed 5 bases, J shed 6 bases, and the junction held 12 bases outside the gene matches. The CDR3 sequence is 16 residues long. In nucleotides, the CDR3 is TGTGCCAGCAGTCTGGGCCTGGCGGGGGGGCGCAATGAGCAGTTCTTC. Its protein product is CASSLGLAGGRNEQFF.

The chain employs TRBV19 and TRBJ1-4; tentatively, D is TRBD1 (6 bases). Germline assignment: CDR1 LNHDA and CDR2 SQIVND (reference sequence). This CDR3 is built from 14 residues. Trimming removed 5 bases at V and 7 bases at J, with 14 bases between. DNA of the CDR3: TGTGCCAGTAGTCGGGACATACCCATTGAAAAACTGTTTTTT. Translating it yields CASSRDIPIEKLFF.

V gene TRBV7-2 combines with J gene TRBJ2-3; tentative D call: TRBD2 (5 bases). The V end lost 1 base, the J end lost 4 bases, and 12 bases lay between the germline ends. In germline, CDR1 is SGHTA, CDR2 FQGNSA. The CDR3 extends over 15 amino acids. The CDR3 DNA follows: TGTGCCAGCAGCTTAGGACCGGGGAGATCAGATACGCAGTATTTT. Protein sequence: CASSLGPGRSDTQYF.

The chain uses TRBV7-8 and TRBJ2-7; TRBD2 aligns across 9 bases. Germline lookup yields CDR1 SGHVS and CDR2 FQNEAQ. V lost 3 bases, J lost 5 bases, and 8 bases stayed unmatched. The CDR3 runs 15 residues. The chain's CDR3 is CASSFLAGLDHEQYF. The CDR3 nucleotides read TGTGCCAGCAGCTTCCTAGCGGGACTAGACCACGAGCAGTACTTC.

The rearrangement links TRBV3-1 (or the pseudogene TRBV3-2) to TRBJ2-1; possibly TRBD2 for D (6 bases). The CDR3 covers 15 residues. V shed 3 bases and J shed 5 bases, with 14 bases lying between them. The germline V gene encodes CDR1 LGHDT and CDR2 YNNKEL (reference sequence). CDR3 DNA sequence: TGTGCCAGCAGCCACCCCGGGAGCGGGCACAATGAGCAGTTCTTC. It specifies CASSHPGSGHNEQFF.

The DNA for the CDR3 is TGTGCCAGCAGCTCCCGGGACAGAACCTACGAGCAGTACTTC. Amino acid sequence: CASSSRDRTYEQYF. This sequence joins TRBV13 and TRBJ2-7, with 7 bases lining up with TRBD1. Germline V CDR1 and CDR2: PRHDT, FYEKMQ (reference sequence). The J segment lost 2 bases and the V segment lost 4 bases, leaving 5 bases of the junction unmatched. The CDR3 has 14 residues. The whole variable domain, remainder taken from reference TRBV13 and TRBJ2-7, is AAGVIQSPRHLIKEKRETATLKCYPIPRHDTVYWYQQGPGQDPQFLISFYEKMQSDKGSIPDRFSAQQFSDYHSELNMSSLELGDSALYFCASSSRDRTYEQYFGPGTRLTVT.

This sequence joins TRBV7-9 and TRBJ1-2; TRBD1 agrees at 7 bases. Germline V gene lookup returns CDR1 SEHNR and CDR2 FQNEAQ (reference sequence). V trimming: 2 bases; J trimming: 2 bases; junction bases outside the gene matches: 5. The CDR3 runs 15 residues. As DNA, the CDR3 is TGTGCCAGCAGCTTATTCAGGGGGGTCAACTATGGCTACACCTTC. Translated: CASSLFRGVNYGYTF.

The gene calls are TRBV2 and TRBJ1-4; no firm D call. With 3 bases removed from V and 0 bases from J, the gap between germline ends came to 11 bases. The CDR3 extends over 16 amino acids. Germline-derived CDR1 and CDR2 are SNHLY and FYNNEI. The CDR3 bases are TGTGCCAGCAGTGAGCGCAGGTTGGCAACTAATGAAAAACTGTTTTTT. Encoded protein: CASSERRLATNEKLFF.

CDR3 DNA: TGTGCCAGTACCCCGACAGGGGTCTATGGCTACACCTTC. Translation gives CASTPTGVYGYTF. This chain joins TRBV19 and TRBJ1-2; 8 bases match TRBD1. V gave up 7 bases and J gave up 4 bases; unmatched junction bases: 5. The CDR3 is 13 residues long. Germline V gene sequence: CDR1 LNHDA, CDR2 SQIVND (reference sequence). Full variable domain (rest looked up from reference TRBV19 and TRBJ1-2): DGGITQSPKYLFRKEGQNVTLSCEQNLNHDAMYWYRQDPGQGLRLIYYSQIVNDFQKGDIAEGYSVSREKKESFPLTVTSAQKNPTAFYLCASTPTGVYGYTFGSGTRLTVV.

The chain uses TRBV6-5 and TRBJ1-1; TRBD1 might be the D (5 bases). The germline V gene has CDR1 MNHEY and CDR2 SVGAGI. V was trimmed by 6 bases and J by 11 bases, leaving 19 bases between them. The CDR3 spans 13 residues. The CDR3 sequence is CASRDEIPGIAFF. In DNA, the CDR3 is TGTGCCAGCAGGGATGAAATCCCAGGGATCGCTTTCTTT.

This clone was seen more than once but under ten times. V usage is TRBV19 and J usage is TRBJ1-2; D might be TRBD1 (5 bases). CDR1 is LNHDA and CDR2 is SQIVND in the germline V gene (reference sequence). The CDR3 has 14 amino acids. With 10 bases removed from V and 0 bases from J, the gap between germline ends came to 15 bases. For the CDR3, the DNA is TGTGCCACCAAGCGTACAGGTTCTAACTATGGCTACACCTTC. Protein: CATKRTGSNYGYTF. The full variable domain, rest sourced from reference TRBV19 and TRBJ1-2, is DGGITQSPKYLFRKEGQNVTLSCEQNLNHDAMYWYRQDPGQGLRLIYYSQIVNDFQKGDIAEGYSVSREKKESFPLTVTSAQKNPTAFYLCATKRTGSNYGYTFGSGTRLTVV.

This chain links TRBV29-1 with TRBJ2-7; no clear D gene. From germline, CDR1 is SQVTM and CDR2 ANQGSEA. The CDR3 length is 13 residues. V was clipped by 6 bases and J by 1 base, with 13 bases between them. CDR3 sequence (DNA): TGCAGCGTCAGGCAGGATGGGTCCTACGAGCAGTACTTC. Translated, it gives CSVRQDGSYEQYF.

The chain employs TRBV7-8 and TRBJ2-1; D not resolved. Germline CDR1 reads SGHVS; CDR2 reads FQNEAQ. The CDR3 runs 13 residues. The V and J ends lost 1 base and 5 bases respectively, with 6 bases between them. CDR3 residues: CASSLDQNNEQFF. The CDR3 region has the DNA TGTGCCAGCAGCTTAGACCAGAACAATGAGCAGTTCTTC.

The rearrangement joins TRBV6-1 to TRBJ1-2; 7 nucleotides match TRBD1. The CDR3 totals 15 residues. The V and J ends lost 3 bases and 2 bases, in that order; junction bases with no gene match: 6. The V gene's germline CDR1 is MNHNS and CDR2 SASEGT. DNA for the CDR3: TGTGCCAGCAGTGAGCGGGACAGTAAGAACTATGGCTACACCTTC. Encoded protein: CASSERDSKNYGYTF.

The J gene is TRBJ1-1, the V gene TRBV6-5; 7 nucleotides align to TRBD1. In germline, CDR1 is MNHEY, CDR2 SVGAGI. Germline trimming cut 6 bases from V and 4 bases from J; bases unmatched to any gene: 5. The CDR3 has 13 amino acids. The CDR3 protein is CASRRQGSTEAFF. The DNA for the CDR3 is TGTGCCAGCAGGAGACAGGGAAGCACTGAAGCTTTCTTT.

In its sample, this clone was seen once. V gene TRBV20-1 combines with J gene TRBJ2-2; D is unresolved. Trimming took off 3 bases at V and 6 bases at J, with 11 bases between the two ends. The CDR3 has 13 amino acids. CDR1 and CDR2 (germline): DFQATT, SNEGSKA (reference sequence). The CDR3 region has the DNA TGCAGTGCTAGTCAAACTCGGTCCGGGGAGCTGTTTTTT. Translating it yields CSASQTRSGELFF.

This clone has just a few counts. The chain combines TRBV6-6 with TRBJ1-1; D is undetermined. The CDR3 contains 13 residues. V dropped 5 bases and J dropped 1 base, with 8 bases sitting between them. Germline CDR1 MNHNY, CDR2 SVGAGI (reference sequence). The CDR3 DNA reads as TGTGCCAGCAGTACTAAACAGAACACTGAAGCTTTCTTT. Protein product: CASSTKQNTEAFF.

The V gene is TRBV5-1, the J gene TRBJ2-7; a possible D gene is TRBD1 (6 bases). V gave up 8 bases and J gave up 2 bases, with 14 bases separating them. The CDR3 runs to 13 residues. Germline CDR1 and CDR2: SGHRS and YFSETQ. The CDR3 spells CASSTGTTYEQYF. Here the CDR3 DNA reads TGCGCCAGTTCAACCGGGACAACCTACGAGCAGTACTTC.

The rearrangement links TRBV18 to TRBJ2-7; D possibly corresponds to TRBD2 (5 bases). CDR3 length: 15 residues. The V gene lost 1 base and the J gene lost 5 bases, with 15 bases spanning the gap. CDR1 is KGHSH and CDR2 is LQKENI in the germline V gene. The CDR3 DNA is TGTGCCAGCTCACCACGGGAACTAGTATCCCACGAGCAGTACTTC. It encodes CASSPRELVSHEQYF.